The clone carrying this T cell receptor beta chain was found a few times. This sample is part of a study of T cells in Graves' hyperthyroidism and ophthalmopathy. CDR1 is PRHDT, CDR2 FYEKMQ, per germline (reference sequence). The V and J ends lost 8 bases and 5 bases respectively, with 30 bases between them. The CDR3 is 18 residues long. Template material for amplifying TCR beta CDR3 regions consisted of RNA transcripts. During a first-round RT-PCR of the TCR CDR3, the HTBI primer set was used. MiXCR, applied by TCRdb to the multiplex PCR reads, yields one record per CDR3 protein. The data show under 550,000 distinct CDR3 sequences, around 13% seen once.

This rearrangement joins TRBV13 to TRBJ2-5; D may be TRBD2 (9 bases). The receptor's source is a woman aged 18-35 years with Graves' hyperthyroidism. Sequenced input: blood. The CDR3: CASGSTGEPAGGRETQYF. CDR3 nucleotide sequence: TGTGCCAGCGGATCGACAGGGGAGCCAGCGGGAGGTCGGGAGACCCAGTACTTC. The variable domain in full, completed from reference TRBV13 and TRBJ2-5, reads AAGVIQSPRHLIKEKRETATLKCYPIPRHDTVYWYQQGPGQDPQFLISFYEKMQSDKGSIPDRFSAQQFSDYHSELNMSSLELGDSALYFCASGSTGEPAGGRETQYFGPGTRLLVL.